These T cell receptor beta chains were read from a single sample in a study of T cells after yellow fever vaccination. Each CDR3 protein gets one entry after TCRdb re-called the 5' RACE reads with MiXCR. The sample lists 500,000 to 650,000 distinct CDR3 sequences, around 16% occurring once. The sequences come from PBMCs, collected around 5 days after the first yellow fever vaccination. The receptors were gathered from a man aged 18-30 years who received the YFV17D yellow fever vaccine. CDR3s include the opening cysteine and the closing phenylalanine or tryptophan. A D gene is named only where the DNA matches it firmly. Size values are once, few and many counts, or a class for expanded clones, and some rows have none.

d_call clone_size j_call v_call cdr3_aa cdr3_nt
TRBD1 few TRBJ2-3 TRBV20-1 CSASGTGPTDTQYF TGCAGTGCTTCCGGGACAGGGCCCACAGATACGCAGTATTTT
TRBD1 few TRBJ1-6 TRBV12-3/TRBV12-4 CASRAGTGWDNSPLHF TGTGCCAGCAGGGCAGGGACAGGGTGGGATAATTCACCCCTCCACTTT
NA few TRBJ2-7 TRBV4-2 CASSHRLGEGSYEQYF TGTGCCAGCAGTCACCGTTTGGGGGAAGGTAGCTACGAGCAGTACTTC
NA NA TRBJ2-1 TRBV29-1 CSVDGGADKYYNEQFF TGCAGCGTTGACGGTGGAGCCGATAAGTATTACAATGAGCAGTTCTTC
NA NA TRBJ2-3 TRBV5-1 CASSSGRVADTQYF TGCGCCAGCAGCAGCGGCCGGGTGGCAGATACGCAGTATTTT
TRBD1 NA TRBJ2-1 TRBV6-2/TRBV6-3 CASRGGQGKQFF TGTGCCAGCAGGGGTGGACAGGGGAAGCAGTTCTTC
NA NA TRBJ1-1 TRBV5-1 CASSYQTLNTEAFF TGCGCCAGCAGCTACCAGACACTTAACACTGAAGCTTTCTTT
NA NA TRBJ2-3 TRBV2 CASSELGQEVDTQYF TGTGCCAGCAGTGAATTAGGACAAGAGGTAGATACGCAGTATTTT
TRBD1 NA TRBJ2-1 TRBV19 CASSRGQESYNEQFF TGTGCCAGTAGTCGCGGACAGGAGTCCTACAATGAGCAGTTCTTC
NA NA TRBJ2-3 TRBV29-1 CSASAGISTDTQYF TGCAGCGCGTCGGCCGGGATTAGCACAGATACGCAGTATTTT
TRBD2 NA TRBJ2-1 TRBV20-1 CSARTSGGDTSYNEQFF TGCAGTGCAAGGACTAGCGGGGGGGACACTTCCTACAATGAGCAGTTCTTC
TRBD1 NA TRBJ1-1 TRBV6-1 CASSHNTGANTEAFF TGTGCCAGCAGTCATAATACAGGGGCGAACACTGAAGCTTTCTTT
TRBD1 NA TRBJ1-5 TRBV3-1 CASSQNPGTGGQPQHF TGTGCCAGCAGCCAAAATCCCGGGACAGGGGGCCAGCCCCAGCATTTT
NA NA TRBJ2-1 TRBV7-2 CASSLGPGGPYNEQFF TGTGCCAGCAGCTTAGGTCCCGGGGGCCCCTACAATGAGCAGTTCTTC
TRBD2 NA TRBJ2-1 TRBV20-1 CCARDTRGAVWNEQFF TGCTGTGCTAGAGATACGCGGGGGGCGGTTTGGAATGAGCAGTTCTTC
NA NA TRBJ2-3 TRBV20-1 CSARDWADTQYF TGCAGTGCTAGAGATTGGGCAGATACGCAGTATTTT
TRBD2 few TRBJ2-1 TRBV10-3 CAIRGGSGKNEQFF TGTGCCATCAGGGGCGGCAGCGGGAAAAATGAGCAGTTCTTC
TRBD1 few TRBJ1-2 TRBV7-2 CASSLGQGLGYTF TGTGCCAGCAGCTTGGGACAGGGGCTTGGCTACACCTTC
NA many TRBJ1-1 TRBV6-5 CASSYSGTTTTEAFF TGTGCCAGCAGTTACTCGGGGACAACGACCACTGAAGCTTTCTTT
NA few TRBJ2-1 TRBV10-3 CAISLAEYNEQFF TGTGCCATCAGTTTGGCGGAGTACAATGAGCAGTTCTTC
NA NA TRBJ1-5 TRBV7-2 CASSRSQGDQPQHF TGTGCCAGCAGCAGGTCACAGGGAGACCAGCCCCAGCATTTT
NA few TRBJ1-1 TRBV6-1 CASNLQTGNTEAFF TGTGCCAGCAACCTTCAGACAGGGAACACTGAAGCTTTCTTT
NA NA TRBJ2-7 TRBV2 CASSVSGVAYEQYF TGTGCCAGCAGTGTCAGCGGCGTCGCATACGAGCAGTACTTC
TRBD2 NA TRBJ2-5 TRBV12-3/TRBV12-4 CASSFRSTSGPGGTQYF TGTGCCAGCAGTTTTCGCTCGACTAGCGGGCCCGGGGGGACCCAGTACTTC
NA many TRBJ2-3 TRBV15 CATSRDRTGTDTQYF TGTGCCACCAGCAGAGATCGGACAGGCACAGATACGCAGTATTTT
NA few TRBJ2-3 TRBV5-4 CASSFMGSTDTQYF TGTGCCAGCAGCTTCATGGGTAGCACAGATACGCAGTATTTT
NA NA TRBJ1-2 TRBV29-1 CSPPGGGSYGYTF TGCAGCCCCCCGGGTGGGGGGTCCTATGGCTACACCTTC
NA few TRBJ1-2 TRBV6-1 CASSRYAGNYGYTF TGTGCCAGCAGTAGATACGCCGGGAACTATGGCTACACCTTC
TRBD2 NA TRBJ2-3 TRBV6-5 CASSYDQRGVGTDTQYF TGTGCCAGCAGTTATGACCAGCGGGGCGTGGGCACAGATACGCAGTATTTT
TRBD1 few TRBJ2-3 TRBV20-1 CSAGQGIDTQYF TGCAGTGCTGGACAGGGGATAGATACGCAGTATTTT
NA NA TRBJ2-2 TRBV2 CASSGVDALTGELFF TGTGCCAGCAGCGGGGTGGACGCTTTAACCGGGGAGCTGTTTTTT
NA NA TRBJ2-5 TRBV6-2/TRBV6-3 CASSSPDRTLQETQYF TGTGCCAGCAGTTCCCCCGACAGGACCCTACAAGAGACCCAGTACTTC
NA NA TRBJ2-5 TRBV5-1 CASSSDSSLETQYF TGCGCCAGCAGCTCAGACTCTAGCCTCGAGACCCAGTACTTC
NA NA TRBJ2-5 TRBV7-9 CAMSPGPFQETQYF TGTGCCATGAGCCCCGGACCCTTCCAAGAGACCCAGTACTTC
NA many TRBJ1-5 TRBV5-1 CASSPGTANQPQHF TGCGCCAGCAGCCCCGGGACGGCCAATCAGCCCCAGCATTTT
NA few TRBJ1-1 TRBV6-2/TRBV6-3 CASSYLGNIDTEAFF TGTGCCAGCAGTTACCTAGGGAATATCGACACTGAAGCTTTCTTT
NA NA TRBJ1-1 TRBV4-1 CASRGSTVLGPAFF TGCGCCAGCAGGGGATCGACAGTTCTGGGTCCAGCTTTCTTT
NA many TRBJ2-1 TRBV6-5 CASSTPGLQGKNEQFF TGTGCCAGCAGTACCCCGGGCCTTCAGGGAAAAAATGAGCAGTTCTTC
TRBD2 NA TRBJ2-7 TRBV5-6 CASSLITYGTSIEQYF TGTGCCAGCAGCTTGATAACATATGGGACTAGCATCGAGCAGTACTTC
TRBD2 NA TRBJ2-2 TRBV4-3 CASSQGIRTSGTNTGELFF TGCGCCAGCAGCCAAGGGATCCGGACTAGCGGGACGAACACCGGGGAGCTGTTTTTT
NA NA TRBJ1-2 TRBV5-1 CASSQDPYGYTF TGCGCCAGCAGCCAAGACCCCTATGGCTACACCTTC
TRBD2 NA TRBJ2-1 TRBV20-1 CSASELPGLPPVF TGCAGTGCTAGTGAACTACCGGGACTACCTCCGGTCTTC
NA many TRBJ2-1 TRBV9 CASSVGSYNEQFF TGTGCCAGCAGCGTAGGCTCCTACAATGAGCAGTTCTTC
NA NA TRBJ1-4 TRBV12-3/TRBV12-4 CASSPDGTANEKLFF TGTGCCAGCTCTCCTGACGGGACGGCGAACGAAAAACTGTTTTTT
TRBD1 NA TRBJ1-5 TRBV2 CASSEFQGGNQPQHF TGTGCCAGCAGTGAATTCCAGGGGGGGAATCAGCCCCAGCATTTT
NA few TRBJ2-1 TRBV1 CTSSQGLAGSYNEQFF TGCACCAGCAGCCAAGGACTAGCGGGGTCATACAATGAGCAGTTCTTC
NA few TRBJ2-2 TRBV6-6 CASINEVGELFF TGTGCCAGCATCAACGAGGTCGGGGAGCTGTTTTTT
NA NA TRBJ1-1 TRBV28 CASSSPYTEAFF TGTGCCAGCAGTTCACCGTACACTGAAGCTTTCTTT
TRBD2 few TRBJ2-3 TRBV9 CASSVGGIAGSSTDTQYF TGTGCCAGCAGCGTAGGGGGAATAGCGGGATCTAGCACAGATACGCAGTATTTT
NA NA TRBJ1-1 TRBV11-2 CASNQLRGGNTEAFF TGTGCCAGCAACCAACTCAGGGGTGGGAACACTGAAGCTTTCTTT
NA few TRBJ2-1 TRBV4-3 CASSQVGTPGDEQFF TGCGCCAGCAGCCAAGTGGGCACCCCTGGCGATGAGCAGTTCTTC
NA many TRBJ2-2 TRBV24-1 CATSDLQGRPEAGELFF TGTGCCACCAGTGATTTGCAAGGTCGGCCTGAAGCCGGGGAGCTGTTTTTT
NA NA TRBJ2-5 TRBV30 CVWTPLGVQETQYF TGTGTCTGGACCCCGCTGGGCGTCCAAGAGACCCAGTACTTC
NA NA TRBJ2-2 TRBV3-1 CASRNRDQNTGELFF TGTGCCAGCAGAAACCGGGACCAAAACACCGGGGAGCTGTTTTTT
NA NA TRBJ2-7 TRBV12-3/TRBV12-4 CASSFYSIEQYF TGTGCCAGCAGTTTTTACTCAATCGAGCAGTACTTC